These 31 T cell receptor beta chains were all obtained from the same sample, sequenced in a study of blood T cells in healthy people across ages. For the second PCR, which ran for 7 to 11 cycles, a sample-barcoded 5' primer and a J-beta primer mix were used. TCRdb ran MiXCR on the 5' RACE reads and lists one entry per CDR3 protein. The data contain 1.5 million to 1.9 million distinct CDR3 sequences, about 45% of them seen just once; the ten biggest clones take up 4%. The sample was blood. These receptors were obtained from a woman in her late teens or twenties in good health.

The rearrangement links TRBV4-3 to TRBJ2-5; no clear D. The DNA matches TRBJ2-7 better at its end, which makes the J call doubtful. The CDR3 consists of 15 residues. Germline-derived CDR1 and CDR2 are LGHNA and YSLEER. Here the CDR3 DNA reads TGCGCCAGCAGCCAAGATCGGGTCAGGAATCGCGAGCAGTACTTC. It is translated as CASSQDRVRNREQYF.

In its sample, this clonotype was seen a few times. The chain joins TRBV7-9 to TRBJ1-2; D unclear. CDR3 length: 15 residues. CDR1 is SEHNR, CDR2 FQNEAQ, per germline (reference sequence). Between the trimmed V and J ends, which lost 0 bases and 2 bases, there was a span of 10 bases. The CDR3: CASSLANRLNYGYTF. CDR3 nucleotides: TGTGCCAGCAGCTTAGCGAACAGACTAAACTATGGCTACACCTTC.

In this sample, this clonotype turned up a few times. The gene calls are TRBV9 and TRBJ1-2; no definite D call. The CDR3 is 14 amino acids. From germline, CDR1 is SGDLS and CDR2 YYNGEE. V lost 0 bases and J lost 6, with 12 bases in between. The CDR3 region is CASSVGLAENGYTF. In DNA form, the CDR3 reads TGTGCCAGCAGCGTAGGTCTTGCGGAGAATGGCTACACCTTC.

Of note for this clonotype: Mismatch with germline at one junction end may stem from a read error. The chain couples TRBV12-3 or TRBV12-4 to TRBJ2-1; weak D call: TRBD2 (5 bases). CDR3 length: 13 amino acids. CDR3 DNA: TGTGCCGGCAGTTTGAGGGAGTACAATGAGCAGTTCTTC. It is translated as CAGSLREYNEQFF.

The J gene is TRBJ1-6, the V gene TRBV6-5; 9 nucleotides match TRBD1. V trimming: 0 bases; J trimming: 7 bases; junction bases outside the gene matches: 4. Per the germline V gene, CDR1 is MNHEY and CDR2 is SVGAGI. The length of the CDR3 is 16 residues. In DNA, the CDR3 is TGTGCCAGCAGTTACTCGACTGGACAGGGGAATTCACCCCTCCACTTT. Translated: CASSYSTGQGNSPLHF.

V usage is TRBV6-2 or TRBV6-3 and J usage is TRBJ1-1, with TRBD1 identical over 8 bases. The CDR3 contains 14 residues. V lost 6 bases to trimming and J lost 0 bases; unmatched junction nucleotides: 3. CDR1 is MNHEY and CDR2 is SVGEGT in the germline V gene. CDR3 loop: CASRLTGVNTEAFF. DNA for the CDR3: TGTGCCAGCAGGCTGACAGGGGTGAACACTGAAGCTTTCTTT.

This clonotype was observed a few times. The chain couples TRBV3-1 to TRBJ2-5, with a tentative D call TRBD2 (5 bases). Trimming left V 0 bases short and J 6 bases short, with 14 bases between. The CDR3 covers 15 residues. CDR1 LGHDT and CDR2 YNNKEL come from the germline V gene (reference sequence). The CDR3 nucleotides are TGTGCCAGCAGCCAAGATGCTGCCTTCGGGAAGACCCAGTACTTC. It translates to CASSQDAAFGKTQYF.

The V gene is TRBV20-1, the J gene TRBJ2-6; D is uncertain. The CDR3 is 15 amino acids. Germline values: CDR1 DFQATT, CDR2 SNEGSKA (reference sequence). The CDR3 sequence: CREGQSSSGANVLTF. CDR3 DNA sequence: TGCAGAGAAGGGCAGAGCAGCTCTGGGGCCAACGTCCTGACTTTC.

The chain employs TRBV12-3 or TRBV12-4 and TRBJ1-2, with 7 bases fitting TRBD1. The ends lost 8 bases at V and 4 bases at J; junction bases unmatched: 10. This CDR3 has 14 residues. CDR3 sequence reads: CASGARQGLYGYTF. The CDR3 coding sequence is TGTGCCAGCGGTGCCCGACAGGGCCTCTATGGCTACACCTTC.

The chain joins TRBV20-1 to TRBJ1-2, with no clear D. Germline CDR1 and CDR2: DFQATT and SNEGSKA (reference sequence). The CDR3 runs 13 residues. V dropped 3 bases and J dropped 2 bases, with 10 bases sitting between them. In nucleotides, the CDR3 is TGCAGTGCTAGTCAGGTCCTAAACTATGGCTACACCTTC. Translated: CSASQVLNYGYTF.

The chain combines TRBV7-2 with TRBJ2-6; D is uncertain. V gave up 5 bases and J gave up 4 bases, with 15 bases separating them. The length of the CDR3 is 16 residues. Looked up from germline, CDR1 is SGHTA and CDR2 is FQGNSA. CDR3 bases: TGTGCCAGCAGCATCGACGATTTCTGGGGGGCCAACGTCCTGACTTTC. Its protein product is CASSIDDFWGANVLTF.

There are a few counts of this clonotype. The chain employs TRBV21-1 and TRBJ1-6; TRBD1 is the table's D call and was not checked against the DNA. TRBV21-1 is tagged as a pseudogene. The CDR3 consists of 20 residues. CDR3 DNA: TGTGCCAGCAGCATAGGATTAGGGACAGGGGGCCCTTCCTATAATTCACCCCTCCACTTT. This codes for CASSIGLGTGGPSYNSPLHF.

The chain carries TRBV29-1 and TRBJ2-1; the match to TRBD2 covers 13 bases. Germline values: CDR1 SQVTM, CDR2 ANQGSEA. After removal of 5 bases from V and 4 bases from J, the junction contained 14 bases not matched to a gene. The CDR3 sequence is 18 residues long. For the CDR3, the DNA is TGCAGCGTTTCCTTTGGGGGACTAGCGGGGACTTTATACAATGAGCAGTTCTTC. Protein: CSVSFGGLAGTLYNEQFF.

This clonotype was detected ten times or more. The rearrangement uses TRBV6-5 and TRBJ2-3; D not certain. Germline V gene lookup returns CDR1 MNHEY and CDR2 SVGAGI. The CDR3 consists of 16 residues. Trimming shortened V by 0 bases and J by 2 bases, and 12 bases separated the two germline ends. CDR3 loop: CASSYSAGQLTDTQYF. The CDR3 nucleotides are TGTGCCAGCAGTTACTCGGCCGGGCAGCTCACAGATACGCAGTATTTT.

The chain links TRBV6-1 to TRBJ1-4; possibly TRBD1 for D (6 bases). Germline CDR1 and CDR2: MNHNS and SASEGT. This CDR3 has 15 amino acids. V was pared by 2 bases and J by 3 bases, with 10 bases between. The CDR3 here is CASSEPGTPNEKLFF. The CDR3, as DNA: TGTGCCAGCAGTGAACCAGGGACACCTAATGAAAAACTGTTTTTT.

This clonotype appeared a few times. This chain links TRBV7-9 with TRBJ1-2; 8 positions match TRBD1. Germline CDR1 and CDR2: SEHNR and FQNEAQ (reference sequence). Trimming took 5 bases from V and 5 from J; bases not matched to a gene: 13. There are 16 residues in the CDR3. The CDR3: CASSERTGPGAYGYTF. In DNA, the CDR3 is TGTGCCAGCAGCGAACGGACAGGGCCGGGGGCTTATGGCTACACCTTC.

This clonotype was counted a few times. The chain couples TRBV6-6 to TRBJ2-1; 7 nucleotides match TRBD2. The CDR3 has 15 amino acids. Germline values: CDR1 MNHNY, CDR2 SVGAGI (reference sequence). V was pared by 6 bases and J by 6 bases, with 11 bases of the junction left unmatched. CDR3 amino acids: CASRSLSGGFNEQFF. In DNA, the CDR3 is TGTGCCAGCAGGTCCCTTTCGGGAGGCTTCAATGAGCAGTTCTTC.

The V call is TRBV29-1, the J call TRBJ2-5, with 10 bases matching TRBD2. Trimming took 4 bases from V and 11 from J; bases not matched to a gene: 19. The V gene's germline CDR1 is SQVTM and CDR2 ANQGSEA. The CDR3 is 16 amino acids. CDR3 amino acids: CSVVLLLAGVSDEQYF. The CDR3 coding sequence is TGCAGCGTTGTTCTCCTCCTAGCGGGAGTCTCCGATGAGCAGTACTTC.

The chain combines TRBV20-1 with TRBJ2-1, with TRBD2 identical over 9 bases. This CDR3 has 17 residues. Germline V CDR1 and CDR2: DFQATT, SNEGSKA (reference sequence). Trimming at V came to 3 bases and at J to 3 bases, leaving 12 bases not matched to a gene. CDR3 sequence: CSARSGGQALDYNEQFF. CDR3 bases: TGCAGTGCTAGGAGCGGGGGGCAAGCCCTCGACTACAATGAGCAGTTCTTC.

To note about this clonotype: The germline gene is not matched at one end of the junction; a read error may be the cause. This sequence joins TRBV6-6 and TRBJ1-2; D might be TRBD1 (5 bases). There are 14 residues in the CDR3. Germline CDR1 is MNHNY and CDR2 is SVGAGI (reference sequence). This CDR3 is CARRQLQDFYGYTF. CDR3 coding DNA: TGTGCCCGCAGACAGTTACAGGACTTCTATGGCTACACCTTC.

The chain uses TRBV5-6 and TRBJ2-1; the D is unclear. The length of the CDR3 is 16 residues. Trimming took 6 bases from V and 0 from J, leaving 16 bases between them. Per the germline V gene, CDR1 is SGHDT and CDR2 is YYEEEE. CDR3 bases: TGTGCCAGCACCTCGATTTCTGGGGACTCCTACAATGAGCAGTTCTTC. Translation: CASTSISGDSYNEQFF.

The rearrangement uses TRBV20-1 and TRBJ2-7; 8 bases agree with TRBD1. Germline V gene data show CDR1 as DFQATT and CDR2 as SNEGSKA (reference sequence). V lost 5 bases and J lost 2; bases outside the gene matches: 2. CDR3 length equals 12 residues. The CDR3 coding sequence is TGCAGTGCTTGGGGACAGGCCTACGAGCAGTACTTC. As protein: CSAWGQAYEQYF.

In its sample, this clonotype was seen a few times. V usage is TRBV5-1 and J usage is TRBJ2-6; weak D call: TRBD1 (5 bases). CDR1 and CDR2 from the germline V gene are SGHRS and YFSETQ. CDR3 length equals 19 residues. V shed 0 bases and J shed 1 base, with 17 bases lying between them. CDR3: CASSLDWAGLPSGANVLTF. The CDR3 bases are TGCGCCAGCAGCTTGGATTGGGCAGGGCTTCCTTCTGGGGCCAACGTCCTGACTTTC.

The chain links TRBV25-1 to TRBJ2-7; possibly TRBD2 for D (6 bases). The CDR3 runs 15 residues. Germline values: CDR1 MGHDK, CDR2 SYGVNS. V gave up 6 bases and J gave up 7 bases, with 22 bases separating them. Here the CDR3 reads CASRPTGLSYNEQYF. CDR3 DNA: TGTGCCAGCAGACCTACGGGACTCTCCTACAATGAGCAGTACTTC.

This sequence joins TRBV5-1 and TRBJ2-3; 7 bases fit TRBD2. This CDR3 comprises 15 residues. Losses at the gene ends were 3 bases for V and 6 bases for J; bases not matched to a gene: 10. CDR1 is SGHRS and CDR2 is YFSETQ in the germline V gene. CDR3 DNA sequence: TGCGCCAGCAGCTCTACTAGCGTTCTTTGGGATACGCAGTATTTT. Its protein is CASSSTSVLWDTQYF.

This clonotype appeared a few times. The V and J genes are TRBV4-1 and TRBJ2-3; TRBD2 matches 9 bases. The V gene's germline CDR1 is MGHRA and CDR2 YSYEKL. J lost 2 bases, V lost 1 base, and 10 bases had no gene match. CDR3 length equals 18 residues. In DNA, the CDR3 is TGCGCCAGCAGCCAAGTCCTCGTTAGCGGGGGAACCACAGATACGCAGTATTTT. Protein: CASSQVLVSGGTTDTQYF.

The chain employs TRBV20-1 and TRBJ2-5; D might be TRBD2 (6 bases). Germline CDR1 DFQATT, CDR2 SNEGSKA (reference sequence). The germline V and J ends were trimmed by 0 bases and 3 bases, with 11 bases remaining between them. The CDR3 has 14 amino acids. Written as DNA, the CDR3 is TGCAGTGCTAGAGACGTTCTAGCGAAAGAGACCCAGTACTTC. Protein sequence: CSARDVLAKETQYF.

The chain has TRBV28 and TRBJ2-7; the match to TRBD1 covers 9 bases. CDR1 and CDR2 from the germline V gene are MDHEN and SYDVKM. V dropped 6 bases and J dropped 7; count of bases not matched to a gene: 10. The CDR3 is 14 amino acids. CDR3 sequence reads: CASRGDRDGNEQYF. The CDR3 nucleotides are TGTGCCAGCAGGGGGGACAGGGATGGCAATGAGCAGTACTTC. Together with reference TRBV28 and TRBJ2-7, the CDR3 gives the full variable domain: DVKVTQSSRYLVKRTGEKVFLECVQDMDHENMFWYRQDPGLGLRLIYFSYDVKMKEKGDIPEGYSVSREKKERFSLILESASTNQTSMYLCASRGDRDGNEQYFGPGTRLTVT.

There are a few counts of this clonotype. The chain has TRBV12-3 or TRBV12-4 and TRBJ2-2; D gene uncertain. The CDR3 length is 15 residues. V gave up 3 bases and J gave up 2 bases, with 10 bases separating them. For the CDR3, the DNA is TGTGCCAGCAGTTTGGAACTCATTAACACCGGGGAGCTGTTTTTT. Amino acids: CASSLELINTGELFF.

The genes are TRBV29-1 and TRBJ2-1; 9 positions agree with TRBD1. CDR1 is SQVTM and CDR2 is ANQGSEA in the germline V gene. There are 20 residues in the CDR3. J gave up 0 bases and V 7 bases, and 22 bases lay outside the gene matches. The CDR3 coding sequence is TGCAGCGCTATACCGGGACAGGGACTACCCGGCCGGAGCTCCTACAATGAGCAGTTCTTC. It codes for CSAIPGQGLPGRSSYNEQFF.

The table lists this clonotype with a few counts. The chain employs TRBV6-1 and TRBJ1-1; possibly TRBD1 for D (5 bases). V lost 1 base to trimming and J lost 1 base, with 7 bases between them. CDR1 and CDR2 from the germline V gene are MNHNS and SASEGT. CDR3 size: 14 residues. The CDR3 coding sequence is TGTGCCAGCAGTGAAGGACAGACGAACACTGAAGCTTTCTTT. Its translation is CASSEGQTNTEAFF.